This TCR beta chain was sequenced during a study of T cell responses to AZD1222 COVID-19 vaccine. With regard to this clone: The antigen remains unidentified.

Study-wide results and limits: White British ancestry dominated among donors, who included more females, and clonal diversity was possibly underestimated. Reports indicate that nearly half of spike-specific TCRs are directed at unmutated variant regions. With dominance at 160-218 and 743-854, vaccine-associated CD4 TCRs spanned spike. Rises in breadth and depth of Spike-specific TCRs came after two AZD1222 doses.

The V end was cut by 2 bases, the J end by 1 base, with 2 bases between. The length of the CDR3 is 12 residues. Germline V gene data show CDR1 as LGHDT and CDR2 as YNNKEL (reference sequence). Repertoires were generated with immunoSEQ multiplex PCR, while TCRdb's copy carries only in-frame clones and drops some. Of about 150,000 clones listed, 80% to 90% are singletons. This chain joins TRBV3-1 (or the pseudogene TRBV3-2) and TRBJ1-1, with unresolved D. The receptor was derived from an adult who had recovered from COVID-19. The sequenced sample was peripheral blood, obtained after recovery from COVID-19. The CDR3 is CASSQTNTEAFF. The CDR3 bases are TGTGCCAGCAGCCAAACGAACACTGAAGCTTTCTTT.